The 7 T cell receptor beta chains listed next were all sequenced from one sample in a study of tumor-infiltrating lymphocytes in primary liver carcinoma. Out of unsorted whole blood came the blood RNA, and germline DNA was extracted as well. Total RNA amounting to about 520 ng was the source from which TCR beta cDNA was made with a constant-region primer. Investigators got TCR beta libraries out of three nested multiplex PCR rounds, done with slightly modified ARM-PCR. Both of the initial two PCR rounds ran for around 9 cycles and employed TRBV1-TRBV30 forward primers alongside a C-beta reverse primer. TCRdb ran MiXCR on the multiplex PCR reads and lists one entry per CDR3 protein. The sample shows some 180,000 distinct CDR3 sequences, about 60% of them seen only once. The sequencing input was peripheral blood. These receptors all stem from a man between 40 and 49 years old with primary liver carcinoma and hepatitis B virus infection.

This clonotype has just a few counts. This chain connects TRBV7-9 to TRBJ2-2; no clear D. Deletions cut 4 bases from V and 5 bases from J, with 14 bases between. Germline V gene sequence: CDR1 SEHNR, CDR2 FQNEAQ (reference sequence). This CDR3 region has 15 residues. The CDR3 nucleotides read TGTGCCAGCAGCTCCCCGGACCGGAGAACCGGGGAGCTGTTTTTT. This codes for CASSSPDRRTGELFF.

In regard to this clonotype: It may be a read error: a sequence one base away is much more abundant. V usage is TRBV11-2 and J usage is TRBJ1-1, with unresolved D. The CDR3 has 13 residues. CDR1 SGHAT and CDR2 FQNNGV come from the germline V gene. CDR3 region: CSSSPWELTEAFF. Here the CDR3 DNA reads TGTTCCAGCAGCCCCTGGGAACTCACTGAAGCTTTCTTT.

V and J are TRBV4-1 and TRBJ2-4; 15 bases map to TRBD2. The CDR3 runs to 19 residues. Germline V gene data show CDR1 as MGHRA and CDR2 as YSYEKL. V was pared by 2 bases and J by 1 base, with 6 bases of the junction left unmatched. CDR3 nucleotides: TGCGCCAGCAGCCAAAAAGGACTAGCGGGAGGGCTGGCCAAAAACATTCAGTACTTC. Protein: CASSQKGLAGGLAKNIQYF.

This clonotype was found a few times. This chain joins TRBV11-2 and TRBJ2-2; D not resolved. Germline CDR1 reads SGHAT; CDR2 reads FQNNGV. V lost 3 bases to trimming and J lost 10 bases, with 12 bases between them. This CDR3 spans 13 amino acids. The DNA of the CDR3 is TGTGCCAGCAGCTTCACCTTAGCCGTGGAGCTGTTTTTT. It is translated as CASSFTLAVELFF.

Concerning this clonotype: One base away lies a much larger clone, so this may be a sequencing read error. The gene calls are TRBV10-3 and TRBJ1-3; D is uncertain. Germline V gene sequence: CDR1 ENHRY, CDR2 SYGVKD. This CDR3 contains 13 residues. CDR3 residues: CAIRQDPGNIIYF. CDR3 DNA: TGTGCCATCAGGCAGGACCCTGGAAACATCATATATTTT.

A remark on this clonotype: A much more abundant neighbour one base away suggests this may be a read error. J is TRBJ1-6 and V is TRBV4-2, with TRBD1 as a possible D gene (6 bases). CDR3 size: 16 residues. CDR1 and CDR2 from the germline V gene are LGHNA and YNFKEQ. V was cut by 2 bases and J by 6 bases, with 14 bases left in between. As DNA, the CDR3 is TGTGCCAGCAGCCAATCGGCCGGACAGATTAATTCACCCCTCCACTTT. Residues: CASSQSAGQINSPLHF.

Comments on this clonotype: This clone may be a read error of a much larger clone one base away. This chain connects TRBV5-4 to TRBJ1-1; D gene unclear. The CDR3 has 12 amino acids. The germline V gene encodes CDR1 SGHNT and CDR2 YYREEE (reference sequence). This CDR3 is CANSQENTEAFF. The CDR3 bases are TGTGCCAACAGCCAGGAGAACACTGAAGCTTTCTTT.